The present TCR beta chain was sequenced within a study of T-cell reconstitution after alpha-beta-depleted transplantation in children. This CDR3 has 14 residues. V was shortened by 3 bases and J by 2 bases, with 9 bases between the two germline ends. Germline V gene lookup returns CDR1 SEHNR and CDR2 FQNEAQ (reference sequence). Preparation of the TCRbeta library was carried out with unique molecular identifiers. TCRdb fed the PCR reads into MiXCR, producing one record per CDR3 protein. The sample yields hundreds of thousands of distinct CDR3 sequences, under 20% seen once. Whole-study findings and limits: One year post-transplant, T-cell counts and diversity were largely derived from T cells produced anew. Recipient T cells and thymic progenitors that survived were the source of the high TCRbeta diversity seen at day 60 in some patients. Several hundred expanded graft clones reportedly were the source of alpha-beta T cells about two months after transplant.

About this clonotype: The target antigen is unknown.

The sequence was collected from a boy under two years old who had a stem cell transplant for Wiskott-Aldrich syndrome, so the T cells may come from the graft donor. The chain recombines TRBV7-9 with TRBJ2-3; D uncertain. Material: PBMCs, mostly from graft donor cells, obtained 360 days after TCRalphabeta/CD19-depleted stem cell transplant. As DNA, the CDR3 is TGTGCCAGCAGCTTTGCGGAGACCACAGATACGCAGTATTTT. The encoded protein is CASSFAETTDTQYF.